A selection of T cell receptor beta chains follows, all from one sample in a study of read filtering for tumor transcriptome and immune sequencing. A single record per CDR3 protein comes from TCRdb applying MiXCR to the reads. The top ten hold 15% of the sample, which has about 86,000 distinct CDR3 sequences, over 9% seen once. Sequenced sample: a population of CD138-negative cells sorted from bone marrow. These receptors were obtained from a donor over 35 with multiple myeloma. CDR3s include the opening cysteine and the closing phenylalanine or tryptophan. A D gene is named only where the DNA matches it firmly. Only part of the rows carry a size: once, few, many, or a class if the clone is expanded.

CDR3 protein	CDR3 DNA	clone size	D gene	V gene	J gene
CATSDSRQGSQPQHF	TGTGCCACCAGTGACTCTAGACAGGGGTCTCAGCCCCAGCATTTT	many	TRBD1	TRBV24-1	TRBJ1-5
CASSSSGTGLGQPQHF	TGTGCCAGCAGTTCCTCCGGGACAGGGTTAGGACAGCCCCAGCATTTT	few	TRBD1	TRBV6-1	TRBJ1-5
CASSYAGIRATEAFF	TGTGCCAGCAGTTACGCCGGAATACGGGCCACTGAAGCTTTCTTT	many	NA	TRBV6-2/TRBV6-3	TRBJ1-1
CFSSNNHGRGSYNEQFF	TGTTTCAGTAGCAACAACCATGGACGGGGCTCCTACAATGAGCAGTTCTTC	few	NA	TRBV4-2	TRBJ2-1
CSVGDTNNQPQHF	TGCAGCGTTGGTGACACGAACAATCAGCCCCAGCATTTT	many	NA	TRBV29-1	TRBJ1-5
CSARDSGRGKVTEAFF	TGCAGTGCTAGAGATTCCGGACGGGGTAAGGTCACTGAAGCTTTCTTT	NA	NA	TRBV20-1	TRBJ1-1
CASSRGLLAGGRNEQFF	TGTGCCAGTTCCAGGGGGTTACTAGCGGGAGGTCGGAATGAGCAGTTCTTC	many	TRBD2	TRBV7-9	TRBJ2-1
CASSFPGRGQETPYF	TGTGCCAGCAGCTTCCCGGGCAGGGGCCAAGAGACCCCGTACTTC	NA	NA	TRBV5-4	TRBJ2-5
CASSYGPGQGETQYF	TGTGCCAGCAGCTATGGGCCGGGACAGGGAGAGACCCAGTACTTC	many	TRBD1	TRBV7-9	TRBJ2-5
CSVGEKGRELFF	TGCAGCGTTGGGGAAAAGGGGCGGGAGCTGTTTTTT	many	NA	TRBV29-1	TRBJ2-2
CASSRNPPGELFF	TGTGCCAGCAGCCGGAACCCCCCCGGGGAGCTGTTTTTT	many	NA	TRBV14	TRBJ2-2
CASSGGTGEKLFF	TGTGCCAGCAGCGGCGGGACAGGCGAAAAACTGTTTTTT	many	TRBD1	TRBV12-3/TRBV12-4	TRBJ1-4
CASSFTGVEQYF	TGCGCCAGCAGCTTTACAGGGGTGGAGCAGTACTTC	many	TRBD1	TRBV5-1	TRBJ2-7
CAISDIKYTEAFF	TGTGCCATCAGTGACATTAAGTACACTGAAGCTTTCTTT	many	NA	TRBV10-3	TRBJ1-1
CAISEQLTGALQETQYF	TGTGCCATCAGTGAGCAGTTGACAGGGGCCCTTCAAGAGACCCAGTACTTC	NA	TRBD1	TRBV10-3	TRBJ2-5
CSVVRAEGTQYF	TGCAGCGTTGTGCGAGCGGAAGGGACCCAGTACTTC	NA	NA	TRBV29-1	TRBJ2-5
CSLAGLAGVEQFF	TGCAGCCTCGCGGGGCTAGCGGGAGTAGAGCAGTTCTTC	many	TRBD2	TRBV20-1	TRBJ2-1
CSVLSGNPTDTQYF	TGCAGCGTCCTTAGCGGGAACCCCACAGATACGCAGTATTTT	many	TRBD2	TRBV29-1	TRBJ2-3
CASSDRTDTQYF	TGTGCCAGCAGTGATCGCACAGATACGCAGTATTTT	many	NA	TRBV2	TRBJ2-3
CSAPYYAHTQYF	TGCAGTGCTCCCTACTACGCTCATACGCAGTATTTT	many	NA	TRBV20-1	TRBJ2-3
CASRFRTGMYEQYF	TGTGCCAGTAGATTTAGGACAGGGATGTACGAGCAGTACTTC	many	TRBD1	TRBV19	TRBJ2-7
CVTGGIAGETQYF	TGTGTCACCGGCGGTATAGCGGGAGAGACCCAGTACTTC	NA	TRBD2	TRBV15	TRBJ2-5
CSARNHPPNYGYTF	TGCAGTGCAAGAAATCACCCTCCTAACTATGGCTACACCTTC	many	NA	TRBV20-1	TRBJ1-2
CASSAHQGARAEAFF	TGTGCCAGCAGCGCCCATCAGGGGGCTAGGGCTGAAGCTTTCTTT	many	TRBD1	TRBV11-2	TRBJ1-1
CSARVQYTDTQYF	TGCAGTGCTAGGGTACAGTACACAGATACGCAGTATTTT	many	NA	TRBV20-1	TRBJ2-3
CASSPLTGVENSPLHF	TGTGCCAGCAGTCCCCTCACAGGGGTCGAGAATTCACCCCTCCACTTT	many	TRBD1	TRBV28	TRBJ1-6